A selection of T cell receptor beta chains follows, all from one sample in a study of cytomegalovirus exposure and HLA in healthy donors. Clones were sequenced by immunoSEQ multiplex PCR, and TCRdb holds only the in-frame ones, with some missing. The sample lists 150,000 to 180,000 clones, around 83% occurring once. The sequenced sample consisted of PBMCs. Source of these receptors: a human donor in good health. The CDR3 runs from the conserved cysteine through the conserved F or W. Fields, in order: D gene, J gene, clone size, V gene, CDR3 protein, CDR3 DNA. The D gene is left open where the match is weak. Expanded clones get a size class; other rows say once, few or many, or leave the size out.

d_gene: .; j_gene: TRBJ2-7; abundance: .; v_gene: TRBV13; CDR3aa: CASSLRGFPTYEQYF; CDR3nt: TGTGCCAGCAGCTTACGAGGTTTTCCGACCTACGAGCAGTACTTC
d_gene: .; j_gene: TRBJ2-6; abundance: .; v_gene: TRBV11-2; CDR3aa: CASSAIASGANVLTF; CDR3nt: TGTGCCAGCAGCGCAATAGCCTCTGGGGCCAACGTCCTGACTTTC
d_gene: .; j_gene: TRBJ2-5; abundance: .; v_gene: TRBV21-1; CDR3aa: CASSTYRAPGETQYF; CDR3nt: TGTGCCAGCAGCACGTACAGGGCGCCCGGCGAGACCCAGTACTTC
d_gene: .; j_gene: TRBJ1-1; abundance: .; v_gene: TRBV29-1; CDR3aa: CSVGRYTEAFF; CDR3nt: TGCAGCGTTGGTCGGTACACTGAAGCTTTCTTT
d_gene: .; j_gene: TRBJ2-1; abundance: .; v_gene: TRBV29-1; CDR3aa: CSAPVGGSSYNEQFF; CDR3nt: TGCAGCGCCCCCGTAGGGGGTAGCTCCTACAATGAGCAGTTCTTC
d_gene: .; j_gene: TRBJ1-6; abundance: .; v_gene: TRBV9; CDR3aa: CASSPWDKNNSPLHF; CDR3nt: TGTGCCAGCAGCCCATGGGACAAAAATAATTCACCCCTCCACTTT
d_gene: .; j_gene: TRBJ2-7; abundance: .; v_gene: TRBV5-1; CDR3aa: CASSLVLGTATYEQYF; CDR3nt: TGCGCCAGCAGCTTGGTGTTAGGGACTGCGACCTACGAGCAGTACTTC
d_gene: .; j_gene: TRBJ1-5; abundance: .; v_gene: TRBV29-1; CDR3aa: CSVLTGLDSNQPQHF; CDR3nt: TGCAGCGTTCTAACAGGACTAGATAGCAATCAGCCCCAGCATTTT
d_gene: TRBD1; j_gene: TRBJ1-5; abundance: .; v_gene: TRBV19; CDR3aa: CASSSRQGRQPQHF; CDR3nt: TGTGCCAGTAGTAGTCGACAGGGGAGGCAGCCCCAGCATTTT
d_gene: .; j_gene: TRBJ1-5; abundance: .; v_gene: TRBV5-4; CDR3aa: CASLDCVLRGQPQHF; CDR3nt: TGTGCCAGCTTGGATTGTGTATTGCGCGGTCAGCCCCAGCATTTT
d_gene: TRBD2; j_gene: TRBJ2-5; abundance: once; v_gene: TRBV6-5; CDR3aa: CASSYSFAGGEETQYF; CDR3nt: TGTGCCAGCAGTTACTCATTTGCGGGGGGTGAAGAGACCCAGTACTTC
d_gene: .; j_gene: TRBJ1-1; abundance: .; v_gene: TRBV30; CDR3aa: CAWSVSGHTEAFF; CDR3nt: TGTGCCTGGAGTGTATCGGGTCACACTGAAGCTTTCTTT
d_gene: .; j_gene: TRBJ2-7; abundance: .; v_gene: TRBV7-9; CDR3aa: CASSLEEGYEQYF; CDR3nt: TGTGCCAGCAGCTTAGAAGAGGGCTACGAGCAGTACTTC
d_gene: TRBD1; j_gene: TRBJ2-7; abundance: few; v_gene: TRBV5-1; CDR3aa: CASSRQGYEQYF; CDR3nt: TGCGCCAGCAGCCGACAGGGCTACGAGCAGTACTTC
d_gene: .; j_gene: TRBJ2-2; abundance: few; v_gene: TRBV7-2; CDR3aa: CASSLASESTGELFF; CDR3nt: TGTGCCAGCAGCTTAGCGTCAGAAAGCACCGGGGAGCTGTTTTTT
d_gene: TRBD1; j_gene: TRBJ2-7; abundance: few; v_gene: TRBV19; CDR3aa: CASGHDRGNEQYF; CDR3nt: TGTGCCAGTGGACATGACAGGGGGAACGAGCAGTACTTC
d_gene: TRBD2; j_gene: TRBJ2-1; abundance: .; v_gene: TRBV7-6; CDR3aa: CASSLSTSGVSYNEQFF; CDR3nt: TGTGCCAGCAGCTTGTCGACTAGCGGGGTTTCCTACAATGAGCAGTTCTTC
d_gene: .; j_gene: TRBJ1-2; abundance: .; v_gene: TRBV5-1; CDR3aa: CASSLSGGLEMGYTF; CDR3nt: TGCGCCAGCAGCTTGTCGGGCGGGTTGGAGATGGGCTACACCTTC